A selection of T cell receptor beta chains follows, all from one sample in a study of blood T cells in healthy people across ages. TCRdb recomputed calls from the 5' RACE reads with MiXCR, one row per CDR3 protein. Among hundreds of thousands of distinct CDR3 sequences listed, 35% to 50% were seen once. Sequencing was carried out using blood. These receptors were taken from a man older than 75 in good health. CDR3s leave out the opening cysteine and the closing phenylalanine or tryptophan.

j_call | v_call | cdr3_length | cdr3_aa
TRBJ2-3 | TRBV29-1 | 11 | SVGSAGTDTQY
TRBJ2-5 | TRBV5-1 | 12 | ASSLATGTETQY
TRBJ2-7 | TRBV2 | 9 | ASNRKGSQY
TRBJ2-7 | TRBV21-1 | 15 | ASSKVTEVLNYYEQY
TRBJ2-7 | TRBV28 | 14 | ASSSPTGGGNYEQY
. | TRBV25-1 | 10 | ATRQGNYEQY
TRBJ2-5 | TRBV20-1 | 13 | SGMMPTGRVETQY
TRBJ1-5 | TRBV2 | 13 | ASSEDSTANQPQH
TRBJ2-5 | TRBV6-6 | 10 | ASSRQQETQY
TRBJ2-7 | TRBV29-1 | 11 | SVGRAGTNEQY
TRBJ1-4 | TRBV20-1 | 10 | SLPGQGEKLF
TRBJ2-7 | TRBV4-1 | 13 | ASSQDRGARYEQY
TRBJ2-7 | TRBV24-1 | 11 | ATSDTGTAEQY
TRBJ2-7 | TRBV15 | 11 | ATSRALHYEQY
TRBJ2-7 | TRBV9 | 12 | ASSVDSRVGEQY
TRBJ1-6 | TRBV18 | 15 | ASSPLPGRSGNSPLH
TRBJ2-5 | TRBV20-1 | 10 | SAETDKETQY
TRBJ2-1 | TRBV24-1 | 14 | ATSDTGRSSYNEQF
TRBJ1-2 | TRBV12-3/TRBV12-4 | 12 | ASSPGDWFRGYT
TRBJ2-7 | TRBV7-9 | 10 | ASSSVLYEQY
TRBJ2-4 | TRBV20-1 | 13 | SAPRTGTTGNIQY
TRBJ1-1 | TRBV12-3/TRBV12-4 | 11 | ASGGVAETEAF
TRBJ2-5 | TRBV11-1 | 15 | ASSILGTSGQLGEQY
TRBJ2-1 | TRBV4-1 | 13 | ASSSRTATYNEQF
TRBJ2-5 | TRBV5-4 | 13 | ASSLLRPNAETQY
TRBJ2-5 | TRBV5-6 | 13 | ASSGRSGGAKTQY
TRBJ2-3 | TRBV6-4 | 11 | ASSAEGGDTQY
TRBJ1-1 | TRBV6-2/TRBV6-3 | 15 | ASTLVRAGFPNTEAF
TRBJ2-3 | TRBV7-2 | 13 | ASSLDDGSTDTQY
TRBJ1-5 | TRBV20-1 | 13 | SARVETGSNQPQH
TRBJ2-1 | TRBV4-2 | 13 | ASSPTGQRANEQF
TRBJ2-5 | TRBV14 | 13 | ASSQDRRGKKTQY
TRBJ2-7 | TRBV10-3 | 12 | AISDVGKTRDQY
TRBJ2-1 | TRBV4-1 | 13 | ASCQDAAGIYEQF
TRBJ2-2 | TRBV10-2 | 13 | ATPLAGVGTGELF
TRBJ2-1 | TRBV9 | 11 | ASSLGARDEQF
TRBJ2-5 | TRBV12-3/TRBV12-4 | 14 | ASSHIPGGGKETQY
TRBJ2-1 | TRBV6-1 | 12 | ASTGQGLYNEQF
TRBJ2-7 | TRBV18 | 13 | ASSPGPPWGNEQY
TRBJ2-7 | TRBV4-3 | 15 | ASSQEMGGRGSYEQY
TRBJ2-5 | TRBV30 | 11 | AWSAVMGETQY
TRBJ2-1 | TRBV9 | 17 | ASSKRRDRGPSSYNEQF
TRBJ2-7 | TRBV21-1 | 12 | ASSKVGRGYEQY
TRBJ2-7 | TRBV28 | 12 | ASSFKWEAYEQY
TRBJ2-3 | TRBV9 | 14 | ASSAREGGRTDTQY
TRBJ2-5 | TRBV7-8 | 16 | ASSLAGGGRADRETQY
TRBJ1-4 | TRBV7-8 | 13 | ASSYSGTGVAKLF
TRBJ2-2 | TRBV6-2/TRBV6-3 | 9 | ASGRVGELF
TRBJ2-7 | TRBV5-5 | 13 | ASSSRDTESYEQY
TRBJ1-5 | TRBV6-2/TRBV6-3 | 12 | ASSYVAGNQPQH
TRBJ2-4 | TRBV4-1 | 11 | ASSQEYGGIQY
TRBJ1-6 | TRBV14 | 10 | ASSQLNSPLH
TRBJ1-4 | TRBV12-5 | 13 | ASGPTGLEDEKLF